Each of the 17 T cell receptor beta chains below was sequenced from the same sample in a study of cytomegalovirus exposure and HLA in healthy donors. The PCR had 60 Vbeta and 13 Jbeta primers. The repertoire was sequenced with immunoSEQ multiplex PCR; TCRdb's copy has only in-frame clones and lacks some. The sample consists of some 60,000 clones, 65% to 75% of them appearing once. The material sequenced was PBMCs. These receptors were obtained from a woman aged 30 to 39 in good health and CMV-seronegative.

V gene TRBV5-4 combines with J gene TRBJ2-1; 12 bases align to TRBD2. The V gene's germline CDR1 is SGHNT and CDR2 YYREEE (reference sequence). J lost 1 base, V lost 3 bases, and 5 bases had no gene match. This CDR3 spans 17 amino acids. The CDR3: CASSSGLAGPSYNEQFF. Written as DNA, the CDR3 is TGTGCCAGCAGCTCAGGACTAGCGGGACCTTCCTACAATGAGCAGTTCTTC.

The V and J genes are TRBV28 and TRBJ2-3, with 8 bases aligning to TRBD2. The V gene's germline CDR1 is MDHEN and CDR2 SYDVKM. J gave up 0 bases and V 2 bases, and 4 bases lay outside the gene matches. The CDR3 extends over 16 amino acids. CDR3 in amino acids: CASSLIASGSTDTQYF. The DNA of the CDR3 is TGTGCCAGCAGTTTAATAGCTAGCGGGAGCACAGATACGCAGTATTTT. The whole variable domain, remainder taken from reference TRBV28 and TRBJ2-3, is DVKVTQSSRYLVKRTGEKVFLECVQDMDHENMFWYRQDPGLGLRLIYFSYDVKMKEKGDIPEGYSVSREKKERFSLILESASTNQTSMYLCASSLIASGSTDTQYFGPGTRLTVL.

This chain's CDR3 is CASSLIPWAATNEKLFF. CDR3 nucleotide sequence: TGCGCCAGCAGCTTGATCCCCTGGGCAGCAACTAATGAAAAACTGTTTTTT. This chain uses TRBV5-1 with TRBJ1-4; D remains ambiguous. The length of the CDR3 is 17 residues. Trimming stripped 1 base from V and 0 bases from J, with 13 bases between. Germline CDR1 is SGHRS and CDR2 is YFSETQ.

V and J are TRBV5-4 and TRBJ2-1; TRBD2 matches at 12 bases. Germline V lookup: CDR1 SGHNT, CDR2 YYREEE (reference sequence). V gave up 0 bases and J gave up 6 bases; unmatched junction bases: 7. The CDR3 is 17 residues long. The CDR3 loop is CASSLARASGRGNEQFF. In DNA form, the CDR3 reads TGTGCCAGCAGCTTGGCCCGGGCTAGCGGGAGGGGCAATGAGCAGTTCTTC.

The rearrangement joins TRBV7-6 to TRBJ1-4, with D unresolved. This CDR3 comprises 14 residues. V lost 5 bases and J lost 0, with 7 bases in between. Germline CDR1 is SGHVS and CDR2 is FNYEAQ. The CDR3 sequence: CASSPYATNEKLFF. CDR3 in DNA: TGTGCCAGCAGCCCGTATGCAACTAATGAAAAACTGTTTTTT. Full variable domain (rest looked up from reference TRBV7-6 and TRBJ1-4): GAGVSQSPRYKVTKRGQDVALRCDPISGHVSLYWYRQALGQGPEFLTYFNYEAQQDKSGLPNDRFSAERPEGSISTLTIQRTEQRDSAMYRCASSPYATNEKLFFGSGTQLSVL.

This chain links TRBV4-1 with TRBJ2-4, with D perhaps TRBD1 (5 bases). The CDR3 sequence is 15 residues long. Trimming removed 3 bases at V and 3 bases at J, with 12 bases between. Germline V gene lookup returns CDR1 MGHRA and CDR2 YSYEKL. The CDR3: CASSHPARGKNIQYF. The CDR3 DNA sequence: TGCGCCAGCAGCCATCCCGCAAGGGGCAAAAACATTCAGTACTTC.

This clone has more than one count but fewer than ten. The J gene is TRBJ2-1, the V gene TRBV28; 10 nucleotides align to TRBD1. Germline values: CDR1 MDHEN, CDR2 SYDVKM. The V and J ends lost 5 bases and 4 bases, in that order; junction bases with no gene match: 5. The CDR3 has 15 residues. CDR3 nucleotides: TGTGCCAGCAGTCGACAGGGGGCGCCATACAATGAGCAGTTCTTC. It is translated as CASSRQGAPYNEQFF.

The gene calls are TRBV27 and TRBJ2-1, with D maybe TRBD1 (6 bases). CDR3 length: 18 amino acids. Trimming removed 0 bases at V and 0 bases at J, with 15 bases between. Per the germline V gene, CDR1 is MNHEY and CDR2 is SMNVEV (reference sequence). This CDR3 is CASSLSPQGPSSYNEQFF. DNA for the CDR3: TGTGCCAGCAGTTTATCCCCCCAGGGGCCGAGCTCCTACAATGAGCAGTTCTTC.

This clone was counted a few times. The CDR3 loop reads CASSLESWRGAVEQYV. The CDR3 DNA is TGTGCCAGCAGCTTAGAATCCTGGCGGGGGGCGGTTGAGCAGTACGTC. The rearrangement joins TRBV11-2 to TRBJ2-7, with 8 positions matching TRBD2. V dropped 0 bases and J dropped 7; count of bases not matched to a gene: 11. This CDR3 comprises 16 residues. The V gene's germline CDR1 is SGHAT and CDR2 FQNNGV.

The rearrangement uses TRBV10-3 and TRBJ2-3; possible D gene TRBD2, 5 bases. Germline V gene data show CDR1 as ENHRY and CDR2 as SYGVKD. V lost 3 bases and J lost 3, with 25 bases in between. This CDR3 comprises 19 residues. CDR3 amino acids: CAISDVGSWWEMETDTQYF. The CDR3 coding sequence is TGTGCCATCAGTGATGTAGGTTCTTGGTGGGAGATGGAGACAGATACGCAGTATTTT.

In nucleotides, the CDR3 is TGTGCCAGCAGCTTAGCCCCCCCAGGGTTGCCCCTAGGAGAGACCCAGTACTTC. This translates into CASSLAPPGLPLGETQYF. The rearrangement uses TRBV7-2 and TRBJ2-5; a possible D gene is TRBD1 (5 bases). The ends were cut back, 0 bases at V and 4 bases at J, with 21 bases in the middle. The length of the CDR3 is 18 residues. Germline assignment: CDR1 SGHTA and CDR2 FQGNSA.

This rearrangement joins TRBV28 to TRBJ2-3, with D possibly matching TRBD1 (6 bases). V was pared by 2 bases and J by 2 bases, with 20 bases between. CDR3 length: 18 amino acids. Germline V gene sequence: CDR1 MDHEN, CDR2 SYDVKM. CDR3 sequence (DNA): TGTGCCAGCAGTTTAAGCCGAATCAACAGGGCCTTCACAGATACGCAGTATTTT. This codes for CASSLSRINRAFTDTQYF.

The gene calls are TRBV6-5 and TRBJ1-1; D unclear. V was clipped by 2 bases and J by 10 bases, with 14 bases between them. The germline V gene has CDR1 MNHEY and CDR2 SVGAGI. CDR3 length equals 13 residues. The CDR3 DNA sequence: TGTGCCAGCAGTTACGATACGGCGGAGGGAGCTTTCTTT. Protein: CASSYDTAEGAFF.

This sequence joins TRBV29-1 and TRBJ1-1, with 8 nucleotides matching TRBD1. V dropped 5 bases and J dropped 4; count of bases not matched to a gene: 3. The CDR3 is made up of 12 amino acids. Germline-derived CDR1 and CDR2 are SQVTM and ANQGSEA. The CDR3 DNA reads TGCAGCGTTCTAACAGGGGGCACTGAAGCTTTCTTT. Protein: CSVLTGGTEAFF.

CDR3 nucleotides: TGTGCCAGCAGCCGGACAGGGGGAGAGGTCAATCAGCCCCAGCATTTT. This encodes CASSRTGGEVNQPQHF. The chain links TRBV27 to TRBJ1-5; 10 nucleotides line up with TRBD1. Trimming took 6 bases from V and 3 from J; bases not matched to a gene: 8. CDR1 is MNHEY and CDR2 is SMNVEV in the germline V gene (reference sequence). The CDR3 runs to 16 residues.

V usage is TRBV6-1 and J usage is TRBJ2-3; D is unclear. V gave up 5 bases and J gave up 7 bases, with 10 bases separating them. CDR1 is MNHNS, CDR2 SASEGT, per germline. The CDR3 contains 12 residues. The CDR3 DNA reads TGTGCCAGCAGTCCCTCTTCTTATACGCAGTATTTT. Protein: CASSPSSYTQYF.

This chain uses TRBV19 with TRBJ2-7; 11 bases are a match to TRBD1. CDR3 size: 15 residues. CDR1 is LNHDA, CDR2 SQIVND, per germline (reference sequence). With 4 bases clipped from V and 3 bases from J, the junction kept 5 bases outside the gene matches. CDR3 in DNA: TGTGCCAGTAGTAGCACCGGGACAGGGGGCTACGAGCAGTACTTC. This codes for CASSSTGTGGYEQYF.